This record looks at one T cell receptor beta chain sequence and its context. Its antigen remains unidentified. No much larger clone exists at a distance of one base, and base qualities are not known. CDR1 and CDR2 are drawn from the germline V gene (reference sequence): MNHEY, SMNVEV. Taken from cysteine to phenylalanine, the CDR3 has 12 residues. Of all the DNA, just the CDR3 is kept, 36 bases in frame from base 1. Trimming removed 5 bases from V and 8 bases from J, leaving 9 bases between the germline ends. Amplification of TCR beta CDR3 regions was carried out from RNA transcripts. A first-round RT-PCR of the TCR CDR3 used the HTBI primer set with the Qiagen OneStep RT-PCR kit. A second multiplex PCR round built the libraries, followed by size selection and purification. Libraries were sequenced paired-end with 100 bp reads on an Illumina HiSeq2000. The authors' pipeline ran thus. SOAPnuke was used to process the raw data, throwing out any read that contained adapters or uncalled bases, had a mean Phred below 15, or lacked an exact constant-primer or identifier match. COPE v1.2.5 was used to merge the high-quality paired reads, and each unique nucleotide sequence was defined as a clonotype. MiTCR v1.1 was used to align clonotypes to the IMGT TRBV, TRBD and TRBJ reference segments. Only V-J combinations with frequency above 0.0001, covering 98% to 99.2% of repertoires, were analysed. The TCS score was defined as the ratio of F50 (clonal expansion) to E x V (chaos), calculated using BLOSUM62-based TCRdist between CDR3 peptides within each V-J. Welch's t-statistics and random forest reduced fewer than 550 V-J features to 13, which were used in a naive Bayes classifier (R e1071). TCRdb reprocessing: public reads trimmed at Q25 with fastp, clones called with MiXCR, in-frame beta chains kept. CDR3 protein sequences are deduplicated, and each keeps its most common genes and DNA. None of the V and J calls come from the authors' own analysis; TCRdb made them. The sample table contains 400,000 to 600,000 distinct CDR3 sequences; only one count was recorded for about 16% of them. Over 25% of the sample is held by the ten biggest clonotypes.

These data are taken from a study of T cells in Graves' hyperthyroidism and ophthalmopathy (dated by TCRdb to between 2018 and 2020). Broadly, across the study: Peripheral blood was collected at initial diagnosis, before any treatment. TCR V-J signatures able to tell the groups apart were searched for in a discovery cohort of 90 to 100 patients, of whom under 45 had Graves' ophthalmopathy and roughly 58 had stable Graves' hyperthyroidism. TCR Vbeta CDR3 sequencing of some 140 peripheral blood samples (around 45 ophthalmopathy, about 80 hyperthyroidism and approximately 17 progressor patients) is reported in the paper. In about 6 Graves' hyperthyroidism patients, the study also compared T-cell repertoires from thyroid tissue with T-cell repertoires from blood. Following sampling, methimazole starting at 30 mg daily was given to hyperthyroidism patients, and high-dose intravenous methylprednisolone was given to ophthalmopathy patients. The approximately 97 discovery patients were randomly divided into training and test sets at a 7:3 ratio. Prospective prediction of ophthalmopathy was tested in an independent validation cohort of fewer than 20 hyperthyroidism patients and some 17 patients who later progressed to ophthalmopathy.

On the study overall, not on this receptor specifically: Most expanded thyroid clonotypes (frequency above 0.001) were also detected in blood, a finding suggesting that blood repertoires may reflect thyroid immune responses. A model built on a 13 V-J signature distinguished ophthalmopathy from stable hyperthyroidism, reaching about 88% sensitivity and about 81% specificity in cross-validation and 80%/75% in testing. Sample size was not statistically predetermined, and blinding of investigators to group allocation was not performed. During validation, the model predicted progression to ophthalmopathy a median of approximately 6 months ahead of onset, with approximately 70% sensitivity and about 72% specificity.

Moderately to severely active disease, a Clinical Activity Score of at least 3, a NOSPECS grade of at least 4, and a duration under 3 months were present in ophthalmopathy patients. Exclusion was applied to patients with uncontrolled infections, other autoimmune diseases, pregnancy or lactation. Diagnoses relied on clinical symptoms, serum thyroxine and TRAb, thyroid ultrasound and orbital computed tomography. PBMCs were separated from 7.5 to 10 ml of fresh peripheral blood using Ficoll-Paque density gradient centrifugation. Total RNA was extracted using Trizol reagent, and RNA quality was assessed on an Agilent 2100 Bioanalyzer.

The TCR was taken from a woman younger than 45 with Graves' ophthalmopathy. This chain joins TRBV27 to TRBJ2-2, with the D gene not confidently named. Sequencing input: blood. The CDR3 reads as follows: CASSPNPGELFF. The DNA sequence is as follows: TGTGCCAGCAGTCCAAATCCTGGGGAGCTGTTTTTT.